A single T cell receptor (beta chain) is shown here with its context. No antigen is known for it. Sequence at one end of the junction differs from germline and may be a read error. The trial excluded patients who had a history of autoimmune disease or who were on systemic immunosuppression. Peripheral blood for TCR sequencing was drawn from every dose cohort at baseline, at cycle 4 day 1 and at cycle 7 day 1. Samples were obtained from an open-label, multicenter, first-in-human phase I dose-escalation trial of ivuxolimab. Adults with locally advanced or metastatic melanoma, renal cell carcinoma, hepatocellular carcinoma or head and neck squamous cell carcinoma were enrolled in the trial. Before TCR sequencing, CD4+ T cells and CD8+ T cells were sorted from peripheral blood as separate populations. Including the terminal cysteine and phenylalanine, the CDR3 comprises 13 residues. This entry keeps only the CDR3 DNA: 39 bases, framed from base 1. CDR1 and CDR2 are read off the germline V gene as SGHTS and YDEGEE.

The data derive from a study of OX40 agonist ivuxolimab in advanced cancers. Looking at the study overall: The costimulatory receptor OX40 (CD134) was targeted by ivuxolimab, a fully human IgG2 agonistic monoclonal antibody. Partial responses were achieved by three dose-escalation patients, of whom one had hepatocellular carcinoma and two had cutaneous melanoma. In the dose-escalation cohort, 82.7% of patients were male, and the mean age was approximately 60 years, with a range of roughly 23 to 85. Intravenous ivuxolimab was administered to patients every 2 weeks at six dose levels: 0.01, 0.1, 0.3, 1.5, 3 and 10 mg/kg. Peripheral TCRbeta sequencing was intended to test whether TCR sequence diversity was altered and clonal T-cell expansion was caused by ivuxolimab. The paper reports the monotherapy dose-escalation portion (N ≈ 50 patients) of the phase I ivuxolimab trial. Of the approximately 50 patients in dose escalation, some 19 had hepatocellular carcinoma, about 15 had melanoma, 9 had renal cell carcinoma and 9 had head and neck cancer. Prior anti-PD-1, anti-PD-L1 or anti-CTLA-4 therapy was permitted, and checkpoint inhibitors had been received by about 37% of dose-escalation patients.

To sequence the TCRbeta CDR3 region, genomic DNA was isolated from the sorted cells. TCRbeta CDR3 regions were sequenced using the immunoSEQ Assay. What TCRdb holds here is the immuneACCESS table cut down to in-frame rearrangements. Part of the clones is not present; checked against another copy, under half of the missing clones reflect an unresolved V gene, and the others are unexplained. For this sample there are 72,000 or so clones; 80% to 90% appear just once. Approximately 0.86% of the sample is in the top ten clones. Overall study results and their limits: The antigen specificity of the clonally expanded peripheral T cells was not determined. Clonal expansion of both CD4+ and CD8+ blood T cells was observed from baseline to week 6 at doses 0.1 to 3.0 mg/kg. Partial responders in the 0.1-3.0 mg/kg groups had among the lowest normalized peripheral clonal expansion, especially among CD8+ T cells. After ivuxolimab, expanded clones were on average more numerous among CD8+ T cells than among CD4+ T cells. Low levels of normalized T-cell clonal expansion were also seen in some nonresponding patients.

The clonotype originates from an adult with an advanced solid tumor such as melanoma, head and neck, liver or kidney cancer. Material: CD4+ or CD8+ T cells sorted from blood, obtained in a trial of the OX40 agonist ivuxolimab. The chain is encoded by TRBV5-8 joined to TRBJ1-2; TRBD1 is a possible D gene, resting on 5 matching bases. The CDR3 in this case is CASSSQVRGTPLF. The sequence in DNA is TGTGCCAGCAGCTCCCAAGTGAGGGGTACGCCCCTCTTC.